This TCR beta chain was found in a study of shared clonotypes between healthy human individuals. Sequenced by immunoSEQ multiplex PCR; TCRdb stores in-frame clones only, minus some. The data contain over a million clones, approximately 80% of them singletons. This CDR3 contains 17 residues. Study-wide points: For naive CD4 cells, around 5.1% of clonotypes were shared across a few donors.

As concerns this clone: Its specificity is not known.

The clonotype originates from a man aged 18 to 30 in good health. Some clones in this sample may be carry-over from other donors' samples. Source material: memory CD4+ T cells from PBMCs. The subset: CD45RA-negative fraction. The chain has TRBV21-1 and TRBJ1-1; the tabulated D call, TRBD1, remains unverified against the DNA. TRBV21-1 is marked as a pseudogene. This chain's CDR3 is CASSKAETGVLNTEAFF. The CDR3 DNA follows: TGTGCCAGCAGCAAAGCGGAGACAGGGGTCCTGAACACTGAAGCTTTCTTT.